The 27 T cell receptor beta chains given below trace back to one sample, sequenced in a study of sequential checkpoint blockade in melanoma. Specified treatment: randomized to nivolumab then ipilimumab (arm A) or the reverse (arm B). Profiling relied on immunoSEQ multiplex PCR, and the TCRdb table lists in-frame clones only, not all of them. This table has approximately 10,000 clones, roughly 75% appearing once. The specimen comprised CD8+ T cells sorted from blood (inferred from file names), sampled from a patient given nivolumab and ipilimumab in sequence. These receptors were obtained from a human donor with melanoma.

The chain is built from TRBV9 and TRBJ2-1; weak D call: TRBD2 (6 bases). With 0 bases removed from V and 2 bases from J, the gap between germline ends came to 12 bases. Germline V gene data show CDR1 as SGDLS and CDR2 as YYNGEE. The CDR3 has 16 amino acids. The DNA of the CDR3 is TGTGCCAGCAGCGTAGCAGAAGGAGGGGCCTACAATGAGCAGTTCTTC. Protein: CASSVAEGGAYNEQFF.

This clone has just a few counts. The CDR3 loop reads CASSDRAKQFF. CDR3 DNA sequence: TGTGCCAGCAGTGACCGAGCGAAGCAGTTCTTC. V and J are TRBV2 and TRBJ2-1; D remains unclear. The CDR3 spans 11 residues. The V and J ends lost 3 bases and 11 bases respectively, with 8 bases between them. CDR1 is SNHLY, CDR2 FYNNEI, per germline.

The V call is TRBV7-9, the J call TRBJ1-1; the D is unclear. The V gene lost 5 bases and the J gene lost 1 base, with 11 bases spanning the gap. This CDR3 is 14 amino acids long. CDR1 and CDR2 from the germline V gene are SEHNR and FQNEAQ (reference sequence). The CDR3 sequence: CASSALSGNTEAFF. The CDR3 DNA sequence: TGTGCCAGCAGCGCACTCTCAGGGAACACTGAAGCTTTCTTT. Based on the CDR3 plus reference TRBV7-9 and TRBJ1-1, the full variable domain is DTGVSQNPRHKITKRGQNVTFRCDPISEHNRLYWYRQTLGQGPEFLTYFQNEAQLEKSRLLSDRFSAERPKGSFSTLEIQRTEQGDSAMYLCASSALSGNTEAFFGQGTRLTVV.

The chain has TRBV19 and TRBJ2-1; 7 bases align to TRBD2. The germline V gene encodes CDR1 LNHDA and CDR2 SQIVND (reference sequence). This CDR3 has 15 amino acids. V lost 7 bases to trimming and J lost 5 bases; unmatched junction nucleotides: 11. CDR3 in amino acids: CASTQRASGDNEQFF. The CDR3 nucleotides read TGTGCCAGTACCCAAAGGGCTAGCGGAGACAATGAGCAGTTCTTC.

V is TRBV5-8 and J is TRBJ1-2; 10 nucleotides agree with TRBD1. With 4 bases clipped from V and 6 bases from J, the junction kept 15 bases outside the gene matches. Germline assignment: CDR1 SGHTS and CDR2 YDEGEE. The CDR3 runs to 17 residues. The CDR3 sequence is CASSPNWTGGRGDGYTF. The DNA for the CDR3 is TGTGCCAGCAGCCCAAATTGGACAGGGGGAAGAGGGGATGGCTACACCTTC.

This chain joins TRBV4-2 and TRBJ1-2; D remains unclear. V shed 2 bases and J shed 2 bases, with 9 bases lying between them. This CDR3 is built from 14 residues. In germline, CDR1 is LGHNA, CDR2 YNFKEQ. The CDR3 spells CASSQIDGNYGYTF. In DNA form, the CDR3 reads TGTGCCAGCAGCCAAATAGACGGGAACTATGGCTACACCTTC.

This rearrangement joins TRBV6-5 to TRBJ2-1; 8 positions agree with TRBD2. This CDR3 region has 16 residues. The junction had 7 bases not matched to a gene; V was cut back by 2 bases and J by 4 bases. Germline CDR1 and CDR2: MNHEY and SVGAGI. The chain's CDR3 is CASSYLSGSRYNEQFF. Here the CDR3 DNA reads TGTGCCAGCAGTTACCTGAGCGGGAGTAGGTACAATGAGCAGTTCTTC.

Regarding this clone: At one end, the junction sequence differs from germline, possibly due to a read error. CDR3 loop: CSVEGTGGEFEQYF. CDR3 coding DNA: TGCAGCGTCGAAGGGACAGGGGGCGAGTTTGAGCAGTACTTC. The chain couples TRBV29-1 to TRBJ2-7, with TRBD1 matching over 12 bases. Looked up from germline, CDR1 is SQVTM and CDR2 is ANQGSEA. The CDR3 runs to 14 residues.

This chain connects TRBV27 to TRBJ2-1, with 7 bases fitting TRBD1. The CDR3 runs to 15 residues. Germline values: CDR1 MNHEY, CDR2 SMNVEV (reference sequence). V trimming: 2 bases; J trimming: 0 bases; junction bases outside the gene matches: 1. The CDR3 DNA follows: TGTGCCAGCAGTTTAGAGGGGGCCTCCTACAATGAGCAGTTCTTC. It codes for CASSLEGASYNEQFF.

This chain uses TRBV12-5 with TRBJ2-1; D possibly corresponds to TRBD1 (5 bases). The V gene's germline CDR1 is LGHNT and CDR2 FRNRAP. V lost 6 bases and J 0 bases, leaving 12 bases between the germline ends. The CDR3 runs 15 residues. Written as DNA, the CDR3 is TGTGCTAGTGGCCCAGGGTGGAGCTCCTACAATGAGCAGTTCTTC. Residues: CASGPGWSSYNEQFF.

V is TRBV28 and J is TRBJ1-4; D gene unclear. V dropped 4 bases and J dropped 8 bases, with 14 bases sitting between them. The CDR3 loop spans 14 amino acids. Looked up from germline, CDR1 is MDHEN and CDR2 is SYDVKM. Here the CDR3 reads CASSSGSGLEKLFF. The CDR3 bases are TGTGCCAGCAGTTCGGGCAGCGGACTGGAAAAACTGTTTTTT.

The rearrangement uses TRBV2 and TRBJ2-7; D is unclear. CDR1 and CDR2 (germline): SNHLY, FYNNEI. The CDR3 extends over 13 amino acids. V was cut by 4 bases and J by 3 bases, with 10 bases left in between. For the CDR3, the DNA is TGTGCCAGCAGTGTGCGGCGGAACTACGAGCAGTACTTC. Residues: CASSVRRNYEQYF.

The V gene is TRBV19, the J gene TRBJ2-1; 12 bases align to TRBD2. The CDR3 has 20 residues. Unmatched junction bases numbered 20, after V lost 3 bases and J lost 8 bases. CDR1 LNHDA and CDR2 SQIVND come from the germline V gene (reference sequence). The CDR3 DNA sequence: TGTGCCAGTAGTATGCCCCCACTAGCGGGAGGTACTAAGGGAGACGATGAGCAGTTCTTC. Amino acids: CASSMPPLAGGTKGDDEQFF.

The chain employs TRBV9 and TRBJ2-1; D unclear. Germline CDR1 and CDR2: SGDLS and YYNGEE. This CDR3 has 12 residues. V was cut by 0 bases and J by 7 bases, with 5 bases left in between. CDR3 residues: CASSVVSNEQFF. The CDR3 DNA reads TGTGCCAGCAGCGTAGTCTCTAATGAGCAGTTCTTC. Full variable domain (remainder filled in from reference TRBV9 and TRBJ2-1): DSGVTQTPKHLITATGQRVTLRCSPRSGDLSVYWYQQSLDQGLQFLIQYYNGEERAKGNILERFSAQQFPDLHSELNLSSLELGDSALYFCASSVVSNEQFFGPGTRLTVL.

CDR3 loop: CASSGQQGADSPLHF. The DNA of the CDR3 is TGTGCCAGCAGCGGACAACAGGGGGCGGATTCACCCCTCCACTTT. V usage is TRBV9 and J usage is TRBJ1-6; TRBD1 agrees at 9 bases. The ends lost 3 bases at V and 8 bases at J; junction bases unmatched: 6. Germline V CDR1 and CDR2: SGDLS, YYNGEE. The length of the CDR3 is 15 residues.

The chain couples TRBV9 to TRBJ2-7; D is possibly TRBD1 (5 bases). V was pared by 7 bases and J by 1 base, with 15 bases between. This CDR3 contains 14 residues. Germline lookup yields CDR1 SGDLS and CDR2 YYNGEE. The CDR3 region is CASATGLESYEQYF. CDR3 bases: TGTGCCAGCGCCACAGGCCTCGAGTCCTACGAGCAGTACTTC. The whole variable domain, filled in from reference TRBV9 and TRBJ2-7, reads DSGVTQTPKHLITATGQRVTLRCSPRSGDLSVYWYQQSLDQGLQFLIQYYNGEERAKGNILERFSAQQFPDLHSELNLSSLELGDSALYFCASATGLESYEQYFGPGTRLTVT.

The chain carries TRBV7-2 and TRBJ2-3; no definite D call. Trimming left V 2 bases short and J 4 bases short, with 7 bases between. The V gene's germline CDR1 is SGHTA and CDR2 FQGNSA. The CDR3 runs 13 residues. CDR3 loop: CASSLMSPDTQYF. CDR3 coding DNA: TGTGCCAGCAGCTTAATGTCTCCAGATACGCAGTATTTT.

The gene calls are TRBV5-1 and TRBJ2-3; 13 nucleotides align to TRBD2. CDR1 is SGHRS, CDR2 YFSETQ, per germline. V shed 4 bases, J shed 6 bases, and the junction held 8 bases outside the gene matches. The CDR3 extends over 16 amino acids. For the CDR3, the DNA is TGCGCCAGCAGCCTAGGACTAGCGGGGGATTGGGATACGCAGTATTTT. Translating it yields CASSLGLAGDWDTQYF.

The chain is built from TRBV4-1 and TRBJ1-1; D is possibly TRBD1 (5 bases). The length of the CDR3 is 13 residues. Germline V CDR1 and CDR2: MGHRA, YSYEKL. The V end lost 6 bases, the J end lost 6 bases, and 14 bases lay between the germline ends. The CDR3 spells CASRLPGDAEAFF. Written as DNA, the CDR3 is TGCGCCAGCAGGCTCCCGGGGGACGCTGAAGCTTTCTTT.

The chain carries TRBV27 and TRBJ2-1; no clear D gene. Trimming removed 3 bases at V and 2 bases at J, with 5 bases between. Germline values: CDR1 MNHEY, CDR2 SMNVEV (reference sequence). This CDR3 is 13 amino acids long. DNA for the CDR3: TGTGCCAGCAGTTTTCAGGCCTACAATGAGCAGTTCTTC. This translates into CASSFQAYNEQFF.

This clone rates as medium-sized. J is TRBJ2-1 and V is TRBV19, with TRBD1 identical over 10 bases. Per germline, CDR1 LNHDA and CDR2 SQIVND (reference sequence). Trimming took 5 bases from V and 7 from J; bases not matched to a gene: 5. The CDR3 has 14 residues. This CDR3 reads CASSLTGGGNEQFF. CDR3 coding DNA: TGTGCCAGTAGTTTGACAGGGGGCGGGAATGAGCAGTTCTTC. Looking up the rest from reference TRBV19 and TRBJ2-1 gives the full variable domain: DGGITQSPKYLFRKEGQNVTLSCEQNLNHDAMYWYRQDPGQGLRLIYYSQIVNDFQKGDIAEGYSVSREKKESFPLTVTSAQKNPTAFYLCASSLTGGGNEQFFGPGTRLTVL.

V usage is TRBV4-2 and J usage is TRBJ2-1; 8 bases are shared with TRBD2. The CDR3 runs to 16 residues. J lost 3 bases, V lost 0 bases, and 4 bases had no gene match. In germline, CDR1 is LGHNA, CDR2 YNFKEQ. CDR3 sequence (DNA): TGTGCCAGCAGCCAAGACGGGCTAGCGGGCTACAATGAGCAGTTCTTC. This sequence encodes CASSQDGLAGYNEQFF.

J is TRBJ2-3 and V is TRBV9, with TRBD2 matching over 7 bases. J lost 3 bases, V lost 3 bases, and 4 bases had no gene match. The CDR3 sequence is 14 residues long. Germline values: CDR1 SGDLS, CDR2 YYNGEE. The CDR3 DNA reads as TGTGCCAGCAGCGAGAGCGGGGTGACAGATACGCAGTATTTT. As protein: CASSESGVTDTQYF. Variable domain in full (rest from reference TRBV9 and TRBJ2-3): DSGVTQTPKHLITATGQRVTLRCSPRSGDLSVYWYQQSLDQGLQFLIQYYNGEERAKGNILERFSAQQFPDLHSELNLSSLELGDSALYFCASSESGVTDTQYFGPGTRLTVL.

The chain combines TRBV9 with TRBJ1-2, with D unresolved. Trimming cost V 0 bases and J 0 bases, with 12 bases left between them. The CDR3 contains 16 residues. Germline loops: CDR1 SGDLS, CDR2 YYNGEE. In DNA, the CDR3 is TGTGCCAGCAGCGTAGATGTGGGGAGTTCTAACTATGGCTACACCTTC. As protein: CASSVDVGSSNYGYTF.

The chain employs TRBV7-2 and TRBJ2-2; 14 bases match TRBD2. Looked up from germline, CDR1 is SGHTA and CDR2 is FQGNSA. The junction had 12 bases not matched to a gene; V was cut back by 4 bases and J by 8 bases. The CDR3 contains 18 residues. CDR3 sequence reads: CASSSPGLAGVLTGELFF. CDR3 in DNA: TGTGCCAGCAGCTCACCGGGACTAGCGGGAGTTTTAACTGGGGAGCTGTTTTTT.

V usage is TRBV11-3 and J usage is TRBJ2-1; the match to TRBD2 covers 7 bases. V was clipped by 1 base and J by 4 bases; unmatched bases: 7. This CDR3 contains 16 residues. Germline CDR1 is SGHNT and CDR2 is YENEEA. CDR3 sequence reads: CASSLATGTNYNEQFF. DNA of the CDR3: TGTGCCAGCAGCTTAGCAACCGGGACTAATTACAATGAGCAGTTCTTC.

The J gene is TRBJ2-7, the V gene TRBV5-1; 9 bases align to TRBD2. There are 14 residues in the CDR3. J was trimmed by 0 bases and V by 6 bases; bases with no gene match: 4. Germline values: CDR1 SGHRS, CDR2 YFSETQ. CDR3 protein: CASNLAGPSYEQYF. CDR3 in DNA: TGCGCCAGCAACCTAGCGGGACCCTCCTACGAGCAGTACTTC. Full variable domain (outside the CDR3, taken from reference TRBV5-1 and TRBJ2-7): KAGVTQTPRYLIKTRGQQVTLSCSPISGHRSVSWYQQTPGQGLQFLFEYFSETQRNKGNFPGRFSGRQFSNSRSEMNVSTLELGDSALYLCASNLAGPSYEQYFGPGTRLTVT.